This TCR beta chain was identified during a study of beta chain features in type 1 diabetes. The CDR3 totals 15 residues. Germline V gene data show CDR1 as SEHNR and CDR2 as FQNEAQ (reference sequence). V lost 5 bases and J 3 bases, leaving 17 bases between the germline ends. A remark on this clone: Its antigen is currently unknown.

Every isolated RNA sample was fully reverse transcribed, so sequencing captured expressed TCRB transcripts. The data were produced by immunoSEQ multiplex PCR, yet TCRdb's version contains in-frame clones alone and is incomplete. The sample consists of 150,000 to 200,000 clones, about 63% of them appearing once. Study outcomes and limitations: For Type 1 diabetes patients, all four CD4+ subsets carried TCRB CDR3s that were moderately but significantly shorter.

The chain couples TRBV7-9 to TRBJ2-7; weak D call: TRBD1 (6 bases). The sequence was obtained from a man aged 25-45 years with type 1 diabetes. The sample was naive CD4+ T cells from blood. In nucleotides, the CDR3 is TGTGCCAGCAGCCCCCCGCCGGGACATAGCTACGAGCAGTACTTC. The encoded protein is CASSPPPGHSYEQYF.